These 31 T cell receptor beta chains came from one sample sequenced in a study of cytomegalovirus exposure and HLA in healthy donors (dated by TCRdb to 2017 to 2019). Library method: the immunoSEQ multiplex PCR assay. For the multiplex PCR, a mixture combining 60 forward primers for TCR Vbeta segments and 13 reverse primers for TCR Jbeta segments was used. The table comes from immuneACCESS by way of TCRdb, which keeps in-frame sequences with V and J called. Part of the clones is missing from these tables; in studies checked, under half for an unresolved V gene and the rest for unknown reasons. This sample holds around 200,000 clones; around 80% were observed only once. The biggest ten clones account for 1.5% to 2% of the sample. Sequencing input: PBMCs. The receptors were gathered from a man aged 50 to 60 in good health and CMV-seronegative.

The CDR3 spells CASSSGLAGYYNEQFF. The CDR3 DNA follows: TGCGCCAGCAGCTCGGGACTAGCGGGGTACTACAATGAGCAGTTCTTC. The J gene is TRBJ2-1, the V gene TRBV10-1, with 13 bases lining up with TRBD2. The CDR3 is 16 residues long. The V gene end was trimmed by 6 bases and the J gene end by 3 bases; junction bases not matched to a gene: 5. The germline V gene encodes CDR1 WNHNN and CDR2 SYGVQD (reference sequence).

This chain links TRBV5-1 with TRBJ1-1; TRBD1 aligns across 10 bases. Germline CDR1 and CDR2: SGHRS and YFSETQ. After removal of 4 bases from V and 8 bases from J, the junction contained 11 bases not matched to a gene. The CDR3 sequence is 15 residues long. The CDR3 coding sequence is TGCGCCAGCAGCGGACAGACAGGGGGCTGGACCGAAGCTTTCTTT. This codes for CASSGQTGGWTEAFF. Looking up the rest from reference TRBV5-1 and TRBJ1-1 gives the full variable domain: KAGVTQTPRYLIKTRGQQVTLSCSPISGHRSVSWYQQTPGQGLQFLFEYFSETQRNKGNFPGRFSGRQFSNSRSEMNVSTLELGDSALYLCASSGQTGGWTEAFFGQGTRLTVV.

The chain couples TRBV2 to TRBJ1-2; 9 bases match TRBD1. V lost 4 bases and J lost 3; bases outside the gene matches: 0. CDR1 is SNHLY, CDR2 FYNNEI, per germline. This CDR3 is 13 amino acids long. The CDR3 DNA reads as TGTGCCAGCAGTGGGGACAGGGACTATGGCTACACCTTC. Translated: CASSGDRDYGYTF.

The chain combines TRBV5-5 with TRBJ2-7, with D unresolved. Germline V gene data show CDR1 as SGHKS and CDR2 as YYEKEE (reference sequence). V shed 1 base and J shed 0 bases, with 8 bases lying between them. The CDR3 runs to 14 residues. CDR3 DNA sequence: TGTGCCAGCAGCTTGATAGTACTCTCCTACGAGCAGTACTTC. Its translation: CASSLIVLSYEQYF.

The chain joins TRBV6-5 to TRBJ1-5; TRBD1 is a possible D gene (6 bases). The CDR3 extends over 14 amino acids. V lost 5 bases and J 7 bases, leaving 15 bases between the germline ends. From germline, CDR1 is MNHEY and CDR2 SVGAGI. CDR3 region: CASSGTPLKQPQHF. The DNA for the CDR3 is TGTGCCAGCAGTGGGACACCCTTGAAGCAGCCCCAGCATTTT.

The genes are TRBV9 and TRBJ1-1; no clear D. Trimming pared 6 bases from V and 9 bases from J, leaving 24 bases between. The CDR3 runs 15 residues. Germline assignment: CDR1 SGDLS and CDR2 YYNGEE. In DNA form, the CDR3 reads TGTGCCAGCACCCCTAGTTCCGGTCCCACGATCAAAGCTTTCTTT. Its translation: CASTPSSGPTIKAFF.

The chain is built from TRBV2 and TRBJ1-4; 10 nucleotides agree with TRBD1. The V gene end was trimmed by 4 bases and the J gene end by 8 bases; junction bases not matched to a gene: 4. CDR3 size: 14 residues. Germline CDR1 reads SNHLY; CDR2 reads FYNNEI. CDR3 in DNA: TGTGCCAGCAGTGGACAGGGGGCGAGCGAAAAACTGTTTTTT. Its protein is CASSGQGASEKLFF.

The CDR3: CASSLRPAGSEKLFF. The CDR3 region has the DNA TGTGCCAGCAGTTTAAGGCCCGCTGGGAGTGAAAAACTGTTTTTT. This chain links TRBV28 with TRBJ1-4; no firm D call. CDR3 length: 15 amino acids. Germline CDR1 reads MDHEN; CDR2 reads SYDVKM. V was trimmed by 2 bases and J by 7 bases, leaving 14 bases between them.

This clone has a single count. This chain joins TRBV2 and TRBJ1-1; a weak D match, TRBD1 (5 bases). This CDR3 spans 12 amino acids. The V end was cut by 5 bases, the J end by 8 bases, with 12 bases between. In germline, CDR1 is SNHLY, CDR2 FYNNEI. The CDR3 protein is CASSNGGFEAFF. The CDR3 DNA sequence: TGTGCCAGCAGTAACGGGGGGTTCGAAGCTTTCTTT.

CDR3: CASSLFLAGGSEQFF. CDR3 in DNA: TGTGCCAGCAGTTTATTCCTAGCGGGAGGGAGTGAGCAGTTCTTC. The V gene is TRBV27, the J gene TRBJ2-1, with 12 positions matching TRBD2. After removal of 1 base from V and 9 bases from J, the junction contained 4 bases not matched to a gene. Germline V lookup: CDR1 MNHEY, CDR2 SMNVEV (reference sequence). The CDR3 has 15 residues.

This chain uses TRBV29-1 with TRBJ2-7, with 8 bases identical to TRBD1. The length of the CDR3 is 12 residues. CDR1 and CDR2 (germline): SQVTM, ANQGSEA. The trim removed 8 bases at V and 2 bases at J, leaving 5 bases unmatched. The DNA of the CDR3 is TGCAGCACGCAGGACAGGGCCTACGAGCAGTACTTC. This gives the protein CSTQDRAYEQYF.

As to this clone: Distinct nucleotide sequences in the sample also encode this CDR3. In DNA, the CDR3 is TGTGCCAGCTCACCACGCGGAGATGGCTACACCTTC. It translates to CASSPRGDGYTF. The rearrangement links TRBV18 to TRBJ1-2; unclear D gene. Trimming removed 1 base from V and 6 bases from J, with 6 bases in between. CDR1 KGHSH and CDR2 LQKENI come from the germline V gene. The CDR3 has 12 amino acids.

The V call is TRBV7-3, the J call TRBJ2-3; D might be TRBD1 (6 bases). CDR3 size: 15 residues. The V gene's germline CDR1 is SGHTA and CDR2 FQGTGA. Trimming shortened V by 4 bases and J by 2 bases, and 13 bases separated the two germline ends. This CDR3 is CASSSQGVDTDTQYF. The CDR3 DNA sequence: TGTGCCAGCAGCTCACAGGGTGTTGACACAGATACGCAGTATTTT.

This rearrangement joins TRBV11-2 to TRBJ2-5; D remains ambiguous. The CDR3 covers 13 residues. V was clipped by 1 base and J by 1 base, with 4 bases between them. Germline values: CDR1 SGHAT, CDR2 FQNNGV. The CDR3 is CASSLAPQETQYF. DNA of the CDR3: TGTGCCAGCAGCTTAGCTCCCCAAGAGACCCAGTACTTC. The variable domain in full, with the rest retrieved from reference TRBV11-2 and TRBJ2-5, is EAGVAQSPRYKIIEKRQSVAFWCNPISGHATLYWYQQILGQGPKLLIQFQNNGVVDDSQLPKDRFSAERLKGVDSTLKIQPAKLEDSAVYLCASSLAPQETQYFGPGTRLLVL.

The chain employs TRBV6-6 and TRBJ2-1, with a possible D match to TRBD1 (6 bases). V was trimmed by 4 bases and J by 7 bases, leaving 8 bases between them. The CDR3 spans 12 residues. The germline V gene encodes CDR1 MNHNY and CDR2 SVGAGI (reference sequence). CDR3 sequence (DNA): TGTGCCAGCAGTTCCGACAGGAATGAGCAGTTCTTC. Residues: CASSSDRNEQFF.

The chain has TRBV5-1 and TRBJ1-4; D is unclear. The V end lost 4 bases, the J end lost 7 bases, and 17 bases lay between the germline ends. The CDR3 is 15 residues long. Germline values: CDR1 SGHRS, CDR2 YFSETQ. CDR3: CASSLGGILGEKLFF. CDR3 coding DNA: TGCGCCAGCAGCCTTGGAGGCATCCTCGGTGAAAAACTGTTTTTT.

The chain employs TRBV9 and TRBJ1-4; TRBD1 agrees at 8 bases. The CDR3 has 16 residues. The J segment lost 2 bases and the V segment lost 0 bases, leaving 3 bases of the junction unmatched. Germline CDR1 SGDLS, CDR2 YYNGEE. CDR3 nucleotide sequence: TGTGCCAGCAGCGTAGGGGACAGGAGGACTAATGAAAAACTGTTTTTT. Translation: CASSVGDRRTNEKLFF. Full variable domain (outside the CDR3, taken from reference TRBV9 and TRBJ1-4): DSGVTQTPKHLITATGQRVTLRCSPRSGDLSVYWYQQSLDQGLQFLIQYYNGEERAKGNILERFSAQQFPDLHSELNLSSLELGDSALYFCASSVGDRRTNEKLFFGSGTQLSVL.

The chain links TRBV2 to TRBJ2-3; no firm D call. V was cut by 1 base and J by 2 bases, with 10 bases left in between. This CDR3 spans 15 amino acids. Germline V gene data show CDR1 as SNHLY and CDR2 as FYNNEI. The chain's CDR3 is CASSEDGETTDTQYF. Here the CDR3 DNA reads TGTGCCAGCAGTGAAGACGGAGAGACCACAGATACGCAGTATTTT.

The gene calls are TRBV7-2 and TRBJ1-2; tentative D call: TRBD1 (5 bases). The CDR3 totals 12 residues. From germline, CDR1 is SGHTA and CDR2 FQGNSA. The V and J ends lost 5 bases and 2 bases respectively, with 6 bases between them. The CDR3 reads CASSGGNYGYTF. CDR3 DNA sequence: TGTGCCAGCAGCGGGGGGAACTATGGCTACACCTTC.

The V gene is TRBV6-1, the J gene TRBJ2-3; D remains ambiguous. The CDR3 has 13 residues. Germline assignment: CDR1 MNHNS and CDR2 SASEGT. V lost 6 bases and J 5 bases, leaving 12 bases between the germline ends. The CDR3 coding sequence is TGTGCCAGCAGCAAAAGTTTAGAAGATACGCAGTATTTT. Its protein product is CASSKSLEDTQYF.

V is TRBV6-1 and J is TRBJ2-7; tentatively, D is TRBD1 (5 bases). Germline V gives CDR1 MNHNS, CDR2 SASEGT. CDR3 size: 14 residues. With 7 bases removed from V and 0 bases from J, the gap between germline ends came to 13 bases. CDR3 loop: CASTLDISSYEQYF. CDR3 DNA sequence: TGTGCCAGCACCTTGGACATCAGCTCCTACGAGCAGTACTTC.

This clone was detected a few times. This chain joins TRBV27 and TRBJ2-7; tentatively, D is TRBD2 (5 bases). Germline lookup yields CDR1 MNHEY and CDR2 SMNVEV (reference sequence). The CDR3 extends over 12 amino acids. The V end was cut by 5 bases, the J end by 6 bases, with 11 bases between. The CDR3 nucleotides read TGTGCCAGCAGTCCTAGACTACGCGAGCAGTACTTC. This gives the protein CASSPRLREQYF.

The chain links TRBV29-1 to TRBJ1-1; TRBD1 matches 8 bases. Germline trimming cut 7 bases from V and 0 bases from J; bases unmatched to any gene: 7. Per the germline V gene, CDR1 is SQVTM and CDR2 is ANQGSEA. This CDR3 region has 14 residues. CDR3 loop: CSALDRGMNTEAFF. Written as DNA, the CDR3 is TGCAGCGCCCTTGACAGGGGCATGAACACTGAAGCTTTCTTT.

This clone was seen more than once but under ten times. The rearrangement joins TRBV11-2 to TRBJ1-1; D is perhaps TRBD1 (5 bases). V was cut by 1 base and J by 8 bases, with 11 bases left in between. Germline CDR1 SGHAT, CDR2 FQNNGV. The CDR3 is 13 residues long. The CDR3 DNA follows: TGTGCCAGCAGCTTAGTTCGCAGGGCGGAAGCTTTCTTT. It encodes CASSLVRRAEAFF. Full variable domain (outside the CDR3, taken from reference TRBV11-2 and TRBJ1-1): EAGVAQSPRYKIIEKRQSVAFWCNPISGHATLYWYQQILGQGPKLLIQFQNNGVVDDSQLPKDRFSAERLKGVDSTLKIQPAKLEDSAVYLCASSLVRRAEAFFGQGTRLTVV.

This chain uses TRBV11-2 with TRBJ1-4, with D unresolved. This CDR3 is 11 amino acids long. Germline V gives CDR1 SGHAT, CDR2 FQNNGV. V gave up 3 bases and J gave up 14 bases, with 10 bases separating them. The DNA for the CDR3 is TGTGCCAGCAGCTTTTCCCGTCGGCTGTTTTTT. Protein: CASSFSRRLFF.

This clone has only a few counts. The gene calls are TRBV5-1 and TRBJ2-1, with D perhaps matching TRBD2 (6 bases). Germline V CDR1 and CDR2: SGHRS, YFSETQ. Trimming left V 5 bases short and J 2 bases short, with 11 bases between. The CDR3 is 14 amino acids. The CDR3 loop is CASRSSVAYNEQFF. The CDR3, as DNA: TGCGCCAGCAGGTCTAGCGTGGCCTACAATGAGCAGTTCTTC.

This chain joins TRBV5-8 and TRBJ2-1, with a possible D match to TRBD1 (5 bases). The CDR3 is made up of 16 amino acids. Trimming removed 0 bases at V and 2 bases at J, with 12 bases between. The V gene's germline CDR1 is SGHTS and CDR2 YDEGEE. In DNA form, the CDR3 reads TGTGCCAGCAGCTTGGGGGGCGCAGGGCCCTACAATGAGCAGTTCTTC. This codes for CASSLGGAGPYNEQFF.

This clone is a singleton in its sample. The chain carries TRBV5-4 and TRBJ2-2, with D tentatively TRBD2 (6 bases). V was clipped by 6 bases and J by 1 base, with 10 bases between them. This CDR3 spans 14 amino acids. Germline loops: CDR1 SGHNT, CDR2 YYREEE (reference sequence). The CDR3 nucleotides are TGTGCCAGCATACAAGCGGGGAACACCGGGGAGCTGTTTTTT. The encoded protein is CASIQAGNTGELFF. The complete variable domain, with remaining parts taken from reference TRBV5-4 and TRBJ2-2, reads ETGVTQSPTHLIKTRGQQVTLRCSSQSGHNTVSWYQQALGQGPQFIFQYYREEENGRGNFPPRFSGLQFPNYSSELNVNALELDDSALYLCASIQAGNTGELFFGEGSRLTVL.

V gene TRBV11-2 combines with J gene TRBJ2-1; 7 nucleotides match TRBD1. CDR3 length equals 16 residues. In germline, CDR1 is SGHAT, CDR2 FQNNGV. Unmatched junction bases numbered 9, after V lost 5 bases and J lost 2 bases. CDR3 nucleotide sequence: TGTGCCAGCAGCATGAGCAGGGGGAGCCCCTACAATGAGCAGTTCTTC. Its translation is CASSMSRGSPYNEQFF.

This chain joins TRBV15 and TRBJ2-1, with TRBD2 matching over 11 bases. CDR3 length: 19 residues. Germline CDR1 and CDR2: LNHNV and YYDKDF (reference sequence). Unmatched junction bases numbered 14, after V lost 0 bases and J lost 7 bases. The CDR3 sequence is CATSRDQGLAGGLGNEQFF. The DNA for the CDR3 is TGTGCCACCAGCAGAGATCAGGGGCTAGCGGGAGGCCTCGGGAATGAGCAGTTCTTC.

This sequence joins TRBV27 and TRBJ1-1; D gene ambiguous. The CDR3 is 14 amino acids. The germline V gene has CDR1 MNHEY and CDR2 SMNVEV (reference sequence). Trimming took 5 bases from V and 2 from J, leaving 12 bases between them. In DNA, the CDR3 is TGTGCCAGCAGTGGTTCGCGGCCCAACACTGAAGCTTTCTTT. This encodes CASSGSRPNTEAFF.